These T cell receptor beta chains were read from a single sample in a study of T-cell reconstitution after alpha-beta-depleted transplantation in children. TCRdb itself ran the PCR reads through MiXCR, one entry per CDR3 protein. The sample has hundreds of thousands of distinct CDR3 sequences, over 8% seen once. Here the sequenced sample was PBMCs from the stem cell graft donor, taken from the stem cell graft. Source of these receptors: a human donor who donated a stem cell graft to a child with SCID. Each CDR3 is given with its conserved first and last residue. The D gene is left open where the match is weak. Where a row states a size, it is once, few, many or the class of an expanded clone; other rows omit it.

V gene	J gene	D gene	clone size	CDR3 DNA	CDR3 protein
TRBV7-2	TRBJ2-3	.	many	TGTGCCAGCAGCTTTCTATCAGATACGCAGTATTTT	CASSFLSDTQYF
TRBV15	TRBJ1-4	.	.	TGTGCCACCAGCAGTAGTGGGCCGCCCGGGAAACTGTTTTTT	CATSSSGPPGKLFF
TRBV20-1	TRBJ2-1	TRBD2	.	TGCAGTGCTATAAGCACTCGCGGGGGAGGGAGGAATGAGCAGTTCTTC	CSAISTRGGGRNEQFF
TRBV5-1	TRBJ2-1	TRBD2	many	TGCGCCAGCAGCTTGGCCCCTAGCGGGGCTACGACGGATGAGCAGTTCTTC	CASSLAPSGATTDEQFF
TRBV29-1	TRBJ2-3	.	.	TGCAGCGTTATCCACACCAGCACAGATACGCAGTATTTT	CSVIHTSTDTQYF
TRBV20-1	TRBJ2-3	TRBD1	few	TGCAGTGCTAGGATTCCCCCCGGACAGGGGGCGAGTATTACAGATACGCAGTATTTT	CSARIPPGQGASITDTQYF
TRBV3-1	TRBJ2-3	.	many	TGTGCCAGCAGCCAAGCCGGGGGTGCGGATACGCAGTATTTT	CASSQAGGADTQYF
TRBV7-6	TRBJ2-7	.	.	TGTGCCAGCAGCATAACGGACGGCTCCTACGAGCAGTACTTC	CASSITDGSYEQYF
TRBV5-1	TRBJ2-1	.	few	TGCGCCAGCAGCTCCTCTAGGGACTTTGGCAATGAGCAGTTCTTC	CASSSSRDFGNEQFF
TRBV12-3/TRBV12-4	TRBJ2-7	TRBD2	few	TGTGCCAGCAGTTTAGGACTAGCGGGGGGTAACTACGAGCAGTACTTC	CASSLGLAGGNYEQYF
TRBV4-1	TRBJ1-1	.	.	TGCGCCAGCAGCCATCCCGGACAGCCGGGGGGCACTGAAGCTTTCTTT	CASSHPGQPGGTEAFF
TRBV24-1	TRBJ2-2	.	.	TGTGCCACTCCGGGACGGGACACCGGGGAGCTGTTTTTT	CATPGRDTGELFF
TRBV2	TRBJ2-3	.	many	TGTGCCAGCAGTCTGGACGGCATTAGCACAGATACGCAGTATTTT	CASSLDGISTDTQYF
TRBV7-2	TRBJ2-1	TRBD2	.	TGTGCCAGCAGCTTAGTCGCGGGGGTCGACAATGAGCAGTTCTTC	CASSLVAGVDNEQFF
TRBV27	TRBJ2-7	TRBD2	few	TGTGCCAGCAGGGAGCGACTAGCGGGGGCCTCATTCTACGAGCAGTACTTC	CASRERLAGASFYEQYF
TRBV10-3	TRBJ2-2	TRBD1	.	TGTGCCATCAGTGAGATGACAGGGACCGGCGGGGAGCTGTTTTTT	CAISEMTGTGGELFF
TRBV5-1	TRBJ2-2	TRBD1	.	TGCGCCAGCGGACAGGGAAGTAACACCGGGGAGCTGTTTTTT	CASGQGSNTGELFF
TRBV10-1	TRBJ1-1	TRBD1	many	TGCGCCAGCAGTGCCCGGACAGGGGCTGAAGCTTTCTTT	CASSARTGAEAFF
TRBV4-2	TRBJ2-2	.	many	TGTGCCAGCAGCCAAGATTGGCCAGAGATGAACACCGGGGAGCTGTTTTTT	CASSQDWPEMNTGELFF
TRBV12-3/TRBV12-4	TRBJ1-3	.	many	TGTGCCAGCAGTAGGACAGCCGGAAACACCATATATTTT	CASSRTAGNTIYF
TRBV6-6	TRBJ1-1	.	few	TGTGCCAGCAGTCGGGCTGAAGCTTTCTTT	CASSRAEAFF
TRBV11-2	TRBJ1-1	.	.	TGTGCCAGCAGCTTAGAGTGGGGGGCCACTGAAGCTTTCTTT	CASSLEWGATEAFF
TRBV6-1	TRBJ2-7	.	.	TGTGCCAGCAGTAGGGGAGCGGGCTACTACGAGCAGTACTTC	CASSRGAGYYEQYF
TRBV15	TRBJ2-7	.	few	TGTGCCACCAGCAGAGACGTGGGAGCACCCTACGAGCAGTACTTC	CATSRDVGAPYEQYF
TRBV10-3	TRBJ2-7	TRBD1	.	TGTGCCATCGCGGACAGGGGTTCCGACGAGCAGTACTTC	CAIADRGSDEQYF
TRBV27	TRBJ2-3	TRBD2	.	TGTGCCAGCACCCCCTGGGGAGCGGGGGGCACAGATACGCAGTATTTT	CASTPWGAGGTDTQYF
TRBV6-5	TRBJ2-7	TRBD1	.	TGTGCCAGCAGTTACACCGGGACAGGGGTGTTCAACGAGCAGTACTTC	CASSYTGTGVFNEQYF
TRBV2	TRBJ2-7	TRBD1	once	TGTGCCAGCAGGGAACAGGGGGCTGGTTACGAGCAGTACTTC	CASREQGAGYEQYF
TRBV7-9	TRBJ2-5	TRBD2	.	TGTGCCAGCAGCTCAACCGATCGGGGGGGACAAGAGACCCAGTACTTC	CASSSTDRGGQETQYF
TRBV5-1	TRBJ2-3	.	once	TGCGCCAGCAGCTGTGGTGGAGGAAGCACAGATACTCAGTATTTT	CASSCGGGSTDTQYF
TRBV7-2	TRBJ1-6	.	few	TGTGCCAGCAGCTTAGGCTACGGCGGGAGCTCCTATAATTCACCCCTCCACTTT	CASSLGYGGSSYNSPLHF
TRBV2	TRBJ2-2	.	few	TGTGCCAGCAAGCTCGGGGGATTACGGACCGGGGAGCTGTTTTTT	CASKLGGLRTGELFF
TRBV20-1	TRBJ1-4	.	few	TGCAGTGCTACAGTGCCGGGGGCTGGTGAAAAACTGTTTTTT	CSATVPGAGEKLFF